Relative to its sample, the clone carrying this T cell receptor beta chain is medium-sized. Its antigen is not known. Unique molecular identifiers, one per molecule, were present on every TCR cDNA molecule. Via MiXCR, TCRdb re-called the 5' RACE reads, giving one row per CDR3 protein. The sample gives more than 4,500 distinct CDR3 sequences, roughly an eighth of which show up once; roughly 50% is in the top ten. This entry is derived from a study of spatial heterogeneity in lung cancer. About the study: Alpha-chain sequences were consistently detected less often than beta-chain sequences. Strong correlation linked TCR transcript counts in tumor regions to a T cell module score derived from matched bulk RNA-seq.

General study findings and limits: Expanded alpha and beta TCR counts within tumors tracked tumor mutation counts.

The CDR3 has 13 residues. The V and J ends lost 5 bases and 1 base respectively, with 11 bases between them. Germline V gene sequence: CDR1 DFQATT, CDR2 SNEGSKA (reference sequence). Time point described: sample taken at primary tumor resection. Donors were some 72 untreated early-stage non-small cell lung cancer patients. The V and J genes are TRBV20-1 and TRBJ1-1; D uncertain. Sequences were derived from lung tumor tissue, sampled at surgery. The receptor was isolated from a male donor with early-stage non-small cell lung cancer. In nucleotides, the CDR3 is TGCAGTGCTCCCCCCCCTTGGAACACTGAAGCTTTCTTT. Its translation is CSAPPPWNTEAFF.